Shown below are 14 T cell receptor beta chains from a single sample sequenced in a study of chemoradiotherapy in HPV16-positive cancers. TCRdb's table, derived via immunoSEQ multiplex PCR, lists solely in-frame clones and lacks some. The data contain approximately 27,000 clones, over 65% of them seen just once; the ten biggest clones take up around 5.1%. Here the sequenced sample was blood, taken from a patient who underwent chemoradiotherapy. The receptors shown here come from a human donor with HPV-associated anogenital cancer.

The V gene is TRBV2, the J gene TRBJ2-3; 8 nucleotides agree with TRBD2. The germline V gene encodes CDR1 SNHLY and CDR2 FYNNEI. V dropped 11 bases and J dropped 0; count of bases not matched to a gene: 4. CDR3 size: 13 residues. The CDR3 DNA reads as TGTGCCGTCACGGGGGGGAGCACAGATACGCAGTATTTT. Protein product: CAVTGGSTDTQYF.

The chain couples TRBV28 to TRBJ1-2, with 8 nucleotides matching TRBD1. The CDR3 has 13 residues. The germline V gene has CDR1 MDHEN and CDR2 SYDVKM. V trimming: 3 bases; J trimming: 10 bases; junction bases outside the gene matches: 7. CDR3 sequence (DNA): TGTGCCAGCAGTTTCGGGGACAGGCAAGTCTACACCTTC. The encoded protein is CASSFGDRQVYTF.

V gene TRBV5-4 combines with J gene TRBJ1-1, with TRBD1 matching over 9 bases. The CDR3 extends over 15 amino acids. Trimming removed 0 bases from V and 3 bases from J; junction bases left unmatched: 3. Per germline, CDR1 SGHNT and CDR2 YYREEE (reference sequence). CDR3 residues: CASSLGRTGDTEAFF. CDR3 in DNA: TGTGCCAGCAGCTTGGGTAGGACAGGGGACACTGAAGCTTTCTTT.

The J gene is TRBJ1-1, the V gene TRBV14, with 7 nucleotides matching TRBD1. The CDR3 spans 15 residues. V was pared by 3 bases and J by 0 bases, with 4 bases of the junction left unmatched. Germline V CDR1 and CDR2: SGHDN, FVKESK. Here the CDR3 reads CASSHRDSLNTEAFF. The CDR3 coding sequence is TGTGCCAGCAGCCACCGGGACAGCTTGAACACTGAAGCTTTCTTT.

This clone has just one count. The J gene is TRBJ2-7, the V gene TRBV7-9; tentative D call: TRBD2 (5 bases). V dropped 6 bases and J dropped 2 bases, with 8 bases sitting between them. Germline CDR1 and CDR2: SEHNR and FQNEAQ (reference sequence). The CDR3 spans 12 residues. The CDR3 sequence: CASSPGTYEQYF. In nucleotides, the CDR3 is TGTGCCAGCAGTCCCGGGACCTACGAGCAGTACTTC.

The chain links TRBV30 to TRBJ1-1; D is undetermined. Germline values: CDR1 GTSNPN, CDR2 SVGIG (reference sequence). The CDR3 has 12 amino acids. Trimming took 2 bases from V and 5 from J, leaving 9 bases between them. Here the CDR3 DNA reads TGTGCCTGGAGTTACGGGTTAACTGAAGCTTTCTTT. Protein product: CAWSYGLTEAFF. Full variable domain (rest looked up from reference TRBV30 and TRBJ1-1): SQTIHQWPATLVQPVGSPLSLECTVEGTSNPNLYWYRQAAGRGLQLLFYSVGIGQISSEVPQNLSASRPQDRQFILSSKKLLLSDSGFYLCAWSYGLTEAFFGQGTRLTVV.

This chain links TRBV10-2 with TRBJ1-6; D possibly corresponds to TRBD1 (5 bases). V was clipped by 5 bases and J by 13 bases, with 24 bases between them. CDR1 and CDR2 from the germline V gene are WSHSY and SAAADI. The CDR3 runs to 16 residues. CDR3 bases: TGCGCCAGCAGTCCGGGGTTGCCCGGGGACGAGGGGCCCCTCCACTTT. Encoded protein: CASSPGLPGDEGPLHF.

The chain links TRBV7-9 to TRBJ1-1; 9 bases match TRBD1. Trimming took 5 bases from V and 4 from J; bases not matched to a gene: 8. The CDR3 length is 15 residues. Germline assignment: CDR1 SEHNR and CDR2 FQNEAQ (reference sequence). The CDR3 here is CASSTQQGASTEAFF. The CDR3 DNA sequence: TGTGCCAGCAGCACTCAACAGGGGGCGAGCACTGAAGCTTTCTTT.

V usage is TRBV7-2 and J usage is TRBJ1-1; 7 nucleotides match TRBD1. This CDR3 is 16 amino acids long. Trimming removed 1 base from V and 6 bases from J; junction bases left unmatched: 11. Germline CDR1 SGHTA, CDR2 FQGNSA. CDR3 residues: CASSLDVEGARAEAFF. DNA of the CDR3: TGTGCCAGCAGCTTAGATGTTGAGGGGGCGAGGGCTGAAGCTTTCTTT. The complete variable domain, with remaining parts taken from reference TRBV7-2 and TRBJ1-1, reads GAGVSQSPSNKVTEKGKDVELRCDPISGHTALYWYRQSLGQGLEFLIYFQGNSAPDKSGLPSDRFSAERTGGSVSTLTIQRTQQEDSAVYLCASSLDVEGARAEAFFGQGTRLTVV.

This chain joins TRBV21-1 and TRBJ1-2; the table's D gene call, TRBD1, was not cross checked with the DNA. TRBV21-1 is an annotated pseudogene. CDR3 size: 13 residues. CDR3 in amino acids: CAKGTGTNYGYTF. CDR3 nucleotides: TGTGCCAAAGGGACAGGGACTAACTATGGCTACACCTTC.

The chain joins TRBV27 to TRBJ1-1; possible D gene TRBD1, 6 bases. With 5 bases removed from V and 10 bases from J, the gap between germline ends came to 17 bases. Germline V gives CDR1 MNHEY, CDR2 SMNVEV (reference sequence). This CDR3 has 13 amino acids. This CDR3 is CASSEKTGNPAFF. CDR3 nucleotide sequence: TGTGCCAGCAGTGAAAAGACAGGTAATCCAGCTTTCTTT.

The chain employs TRBV9 and TRBJ1-3; tentatively, D is TRBD1 (6 bases). The CDR3 totals 16 residues. Trimming left V 3 bases short and J 0 bases short, with 13 bases between. Germline V gene sequence: CDR1 SGDLS, CDR2 YYNGEE. This CDR3 reads CASSGGTSGSGNTIYF. In DNA, the CDR3 is TGTGCCAGCAGCGGGGGGACATCGGGCTCTGGAAACACCATATATTTT.

This clone occurred once. The chain employs TRBV6-5 and TRBJ1-2, with TRBD1 identical over 7 bases. The V gene's germline CDR1 is MNHEY and CDR2 SVGAGI. V shed 4 bases and J 8 bases; nucleotides not matched to a gene: 4. The CDR3 covers 12 residues. CDR3 sequence: CASSSGGGGYTF. The CDR3 DNA is TGTGCCAGCAGTTCAGGGGGTGGCGGCTACACCTTC.

This chain links TRBV5-6 with TRBJ1-2; D is perhaps TRBD1 (5 bases). Germline V gene sequence: CDR1 SGHDT, CDR2 YYEEEE. The CDR3 totals 12 residues. Trimming removed 5 bases from V and 4 bases from J, with 9 bases in between. CDR3 bases: TGTGCCAGCAGGAGGGACCTCTATGGCTACACCTTC. It encodes CASRRDLYGYTF.